A single T cell receptor (beta chain) is shown here with its context. The data are from a study of blood T cell repertoires in COVID-19. Germline V gene sequence: CDR1 SGHTA, CDR2 FQGNSA. The CDR3 length is 16 residues. Trimming at V came to 4 bases and at J to 5 bases, leaving 6 bases not matched to a gene. Original handling: Estimated nucleated cell counts came from reference gene primer amplification. TCRdb's copy holds only in-frame clones and misses some; the assay was immunoSEQ multiplex PCR. Clone size and V and J calls were adopted from that table, with D and trimming inferred from the DNA. The data hold about 52,000 clones, with more than 85% observed a single time.

The sample was peripheral blood. The clonotype comes from a human donor with active COVID-19. The donor label of this sample is uncertain. The chain links TRBV7-2 to TRBJ2-1; TRBD2 aligns across 12 bases. CDR3 sequence: CASSSELAGGDNEQFF. Written as DNA, the CDR3 is TGTGCCAGCAGCTCGGAACTAGCGGGGGGAGACAATGAGCAGTTCTTC.